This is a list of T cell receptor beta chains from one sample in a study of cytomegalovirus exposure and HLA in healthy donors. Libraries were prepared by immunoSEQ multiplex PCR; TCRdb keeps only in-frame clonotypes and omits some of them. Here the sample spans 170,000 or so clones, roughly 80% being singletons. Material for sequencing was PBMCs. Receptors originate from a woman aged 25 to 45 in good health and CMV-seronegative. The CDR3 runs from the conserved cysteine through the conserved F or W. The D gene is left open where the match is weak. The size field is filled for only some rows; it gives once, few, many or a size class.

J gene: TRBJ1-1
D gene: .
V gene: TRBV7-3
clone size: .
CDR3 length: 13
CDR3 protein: CASSSRMNTEAFF
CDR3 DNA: TGTGCCAGCAGCTCTCGTATGAACACTGAAGCTTTCTTT

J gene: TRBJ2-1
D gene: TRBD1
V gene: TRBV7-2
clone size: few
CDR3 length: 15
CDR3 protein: CASSFDPGQWNEQFF
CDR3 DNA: TGTGCCAGCAGTTTCGATCCGGGACAGTGGAATGAGCAGTTCTTC

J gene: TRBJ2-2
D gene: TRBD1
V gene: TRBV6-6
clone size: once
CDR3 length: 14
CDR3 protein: CASSQGANTGELFF
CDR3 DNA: TGTGCCAGCAGTCAGGGGGCGAACACCGGGGAGCTGTTTTTT

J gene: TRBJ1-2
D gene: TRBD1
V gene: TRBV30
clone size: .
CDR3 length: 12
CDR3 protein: CAWTPTGYGYTF
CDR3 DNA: TGTGCCTGGACCCCGACAGGGTATGGCTACACCTTC

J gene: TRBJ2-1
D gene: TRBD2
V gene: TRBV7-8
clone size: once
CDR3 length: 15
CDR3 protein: CASRTGTSGGNEQFF
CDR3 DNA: TGTGCCAGCAGGACCGGGACTAGCGGGGGAAATGAGCAGTTCTTC

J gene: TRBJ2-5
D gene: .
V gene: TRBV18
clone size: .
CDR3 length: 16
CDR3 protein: CASSPSLGFTGETQYF
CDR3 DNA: TGTGCCAGCTCACCATCCCTAGGATTCACGGGGGAGACCCAGTACTTC

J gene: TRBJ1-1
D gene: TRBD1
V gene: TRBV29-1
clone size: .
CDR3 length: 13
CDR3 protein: CSGWDRANTEAFF
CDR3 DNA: TGCAGCGGGTGGGACAGGGCGAACACTGAAGCTTTCTTT

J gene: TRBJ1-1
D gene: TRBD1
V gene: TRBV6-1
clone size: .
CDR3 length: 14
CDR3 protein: CASRGTGVNTEAFF
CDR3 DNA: TGTGCCAGCAGGGGTACAGGGGTGAACACTGAAGCTTTCTTT

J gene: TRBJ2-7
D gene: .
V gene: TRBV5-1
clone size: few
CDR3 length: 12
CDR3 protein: CASSSQGYEQYF
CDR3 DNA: TGCGCCAGCAGCTCCCAGGGTTACGAGCAGTACTTC

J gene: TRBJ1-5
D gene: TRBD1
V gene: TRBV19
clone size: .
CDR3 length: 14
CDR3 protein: CASSGDRPNQPQHF
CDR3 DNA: TGTGCCAGTAGCGGGGACAGACCTAATCAGCCCCAGCATTTT

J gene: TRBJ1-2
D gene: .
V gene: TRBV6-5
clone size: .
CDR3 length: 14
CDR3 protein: CASRTGSPPYGYTF
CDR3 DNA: TGTGCCAGCAGGACGGGGTCGCCCCCTTATGGCTACACCTTC

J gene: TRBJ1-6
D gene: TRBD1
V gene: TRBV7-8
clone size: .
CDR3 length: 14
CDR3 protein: CASSLGDRNSPLHF
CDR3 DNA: TGTGCCAGCAGCTTGGGGGACAGGAATTCACCCCTCCACTTT

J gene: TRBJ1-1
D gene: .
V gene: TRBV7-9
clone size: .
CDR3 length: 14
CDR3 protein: CASRQPDSRAEAFF
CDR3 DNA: TGTGCCAGCAGGCAGCCCGATAGCAGGGCTGAAGCTTTCTTT

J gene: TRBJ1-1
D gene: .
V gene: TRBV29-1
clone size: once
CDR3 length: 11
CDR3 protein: CSVETWGEAFF
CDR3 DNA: TGCAGCGTTGAAACCTGGGGCGAAGCTTTCTTT

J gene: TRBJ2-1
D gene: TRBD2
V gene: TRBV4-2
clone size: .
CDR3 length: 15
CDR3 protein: CASSQAQRGYNEQFF
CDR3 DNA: TGTGCCAGCAGCCAAGCCCAGCGGGGGTACAATGAGCAGTTCTTC

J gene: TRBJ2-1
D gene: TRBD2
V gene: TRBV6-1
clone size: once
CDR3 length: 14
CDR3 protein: CASSGGPGYNEQFF
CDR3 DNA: TGTGCCAGCTCGGGGGGGCCAGGGTACAATGAGCAGTTCTTC

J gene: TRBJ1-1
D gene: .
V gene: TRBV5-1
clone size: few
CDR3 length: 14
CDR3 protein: CASSYLEGMTEAFF
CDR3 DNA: TGCGCCAGCAGCTATCTGGAGGGGATGACTGAAGCTTTCTTT

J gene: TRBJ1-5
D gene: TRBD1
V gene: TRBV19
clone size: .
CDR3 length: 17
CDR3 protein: CASSTGTGYEGNQPQHF
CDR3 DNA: TGTGCCAGTAGTACTGGGACAGGGTACGAGGGCAATCAGCCCCAGCATTTT

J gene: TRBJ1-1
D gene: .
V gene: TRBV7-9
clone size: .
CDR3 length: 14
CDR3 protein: CASSPTDMNTEAFF
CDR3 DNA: TGTGCCAGCAGCCCGACAGACATGAACACTGAAGCTTTCTTT

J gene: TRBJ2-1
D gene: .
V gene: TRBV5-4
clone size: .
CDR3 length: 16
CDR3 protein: CASSLPGGPSYNEQFF
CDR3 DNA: TGTGCCAGCAGCTTGCCGGGGGGCCCCTCCTACAATGAGCAGTTCTTC

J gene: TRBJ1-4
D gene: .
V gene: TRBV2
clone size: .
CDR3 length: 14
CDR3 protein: CASINGQVGEKLFF
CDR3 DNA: TGTGCCAGCATAAATGGGCAGGTCGGTGAAAAACTGTTTTTT

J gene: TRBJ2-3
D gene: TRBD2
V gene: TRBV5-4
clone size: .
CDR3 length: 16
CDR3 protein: CASTRGLAGGTDTQYF
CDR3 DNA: TGTGCCAGCACCCGGGGGCTAGCGGGGGGCACAGATACGCAGTATTTT

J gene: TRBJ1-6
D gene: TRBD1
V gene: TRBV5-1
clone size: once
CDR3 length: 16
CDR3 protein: CASSSQTGDSNSPLHF
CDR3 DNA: TGCGCCAGCAGCTCCCAGACAGGGGATTCTAATTCACCCCTCCACTTT

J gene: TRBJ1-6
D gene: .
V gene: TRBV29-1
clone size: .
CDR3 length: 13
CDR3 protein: CSVGSGHNSPLHF
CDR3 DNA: TGCAGCGTTGGCTCAGGGCATAATTCACCCCTCCACTTT

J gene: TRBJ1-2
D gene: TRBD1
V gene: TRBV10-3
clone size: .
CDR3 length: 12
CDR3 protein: CAISGTGRGYTF
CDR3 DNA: TGTGCCATCAGTGGGACAGGTCGTGGCTACACCTTC

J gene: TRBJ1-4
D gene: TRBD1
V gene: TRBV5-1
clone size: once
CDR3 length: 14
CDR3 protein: CASSPRTGDEKLFF
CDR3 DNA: TGCGCCAGCAGCCCACGGACAGGGGATGAAAAACTGTTTTTT

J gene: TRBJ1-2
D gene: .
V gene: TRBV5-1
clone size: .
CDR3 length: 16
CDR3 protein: CASSFVSTASNYGYTF
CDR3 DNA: TGCGCCAGCAGCTTTGTCTCGACAGCTTCTAACTATGGCTACACCTTC

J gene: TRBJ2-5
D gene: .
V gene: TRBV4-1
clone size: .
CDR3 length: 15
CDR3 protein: CASSHKTETQETQYF
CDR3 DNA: TGCGCCAGCAGCCATAAGACAGAGACTCAAGAGACCCAGTACTTC

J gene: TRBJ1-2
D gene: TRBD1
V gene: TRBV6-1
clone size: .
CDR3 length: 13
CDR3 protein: CASSTTGPYGYTF
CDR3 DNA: TGTGCCAGCAGTACGACAGGGCCCTATGGCTACACCTTC

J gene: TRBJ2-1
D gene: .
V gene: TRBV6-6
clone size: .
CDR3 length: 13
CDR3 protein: CASRDTPYNEQFF
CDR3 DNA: TGTGCCAGCAGAGATACTCCCTACAATGAGCAGTTCTTC

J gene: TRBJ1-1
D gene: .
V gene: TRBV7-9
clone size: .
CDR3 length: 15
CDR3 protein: CASSSPRGMNTEAFF
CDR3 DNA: TGTGCCAGCAGCTCCCCCAGGGGCATGAACACTGAAGCTTTCTTT

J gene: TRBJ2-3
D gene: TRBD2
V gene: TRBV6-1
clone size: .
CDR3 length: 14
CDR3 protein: CASRERGWSDTQYF
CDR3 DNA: TGTGCCAGCAGGGAGCGGGGGTGGTCAGATACGCAGTATTTT

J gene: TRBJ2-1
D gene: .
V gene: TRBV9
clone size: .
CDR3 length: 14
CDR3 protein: CASSVGGEDNEQFF
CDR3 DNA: TGTGCCAGCAGCGTAGGGGGCGAGGACAATGAGCAGTTCTTC

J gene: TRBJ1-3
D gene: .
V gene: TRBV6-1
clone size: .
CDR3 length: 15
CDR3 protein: CASSEDRVAGNTIYF
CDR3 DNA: TGTGCCAGCAGTGAAGACAGGGTGGCGGGAAACACCATATATTTT

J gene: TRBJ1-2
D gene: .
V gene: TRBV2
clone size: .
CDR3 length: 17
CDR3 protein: CASSSSYTGVANYGYTF
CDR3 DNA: TGTGCCAGCAGTTCTTCCTACACGGGGGTAGCTAACTATGGCTACACCTTC

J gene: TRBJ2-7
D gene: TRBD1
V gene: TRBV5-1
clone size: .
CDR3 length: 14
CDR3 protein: CASSLRGQSYEQYF
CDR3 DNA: TGCGCCAGCAGCTTGAGGGGACAGTCCTACGAGCAGTACTTC

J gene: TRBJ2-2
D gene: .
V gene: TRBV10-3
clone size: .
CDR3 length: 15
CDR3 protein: CAIRPHGGHTGELFF
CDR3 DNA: TGTGCCATCAGGCCCCACGGGGGGCACACCGGGGAGCTGTTTTTT

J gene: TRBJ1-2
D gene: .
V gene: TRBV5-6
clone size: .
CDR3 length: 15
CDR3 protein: CASSLLGEGDYGYTF
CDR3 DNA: TGTGCCAGCAGCTTATTAGGGGAGGGGGACTATGGCTACACCTTC